This T cell receptor beta chain was recovered during a study of T cells in localized non-small cell lung cancer (dated by TCRdb to about 2020). Background for the entire study: The study examined T cell repertoires in 200 to 250 patients with early-stage NSCLC and compared tumors with uninvolved tumor-adjacent lungs. The cohort consisted of under 300 treatment-naive NSCLC patients whose localized lung tumors had been resected. The mean age of the NSCLC patients was 60 to 85 years, with 120 to 150 men and 85 to 110 women. Paper-wide results and their limitations: Since the design was exploratory, TCR variables were selected using unadjusted p-values with no false-discovery rate correction. Higher blood T cell density associated with longer overall survival, while higher adjacent-lung clonality associated with shorter survival. Uninvolved tumor-adjacent lung showed the highest T cell clonality, higher than tumor, which suggests more focused antigenic responses in the uninvolved tumor-adjacent lung. A median of 57 of the top 100 tumor clones turned up in the paired uninvolved adjacent lung, and some 27 of those clones also ranked among the top 100 of that same adjacent lung. Because multi-region sequencing of the tumors was not done, intratumor heterogeneity could not be ruled out.

At diagnosis, peripheral blood, uninvolved tumor-adjacent lung and tumor were collected and stored as a combination of fresh-frozen and FFPE material. For TCR repertoire profiling, blood samples were analyzed as peripheral blood mononuclear cells. The CDR3 sequence holds 16 residues, the cysteine and phenylalanine included. The read is trimmed to its CDR3 DNA, 48 bases read in frame from base 1. CDR1 is given as MGHRA and CDR2 as YSYEKL, both from the germline V gene. From V the trimming removes 0 bases and from J it removes 3 bases, while the gene matches leave 3 bases of the junction unaccounted for. TCR beta CDR3 regions were sequenced from DNA using the immunoSEQ Assay. The authors processed their data as follows. To compute T cell density, TCR beta template counts were normalized to usable DNA, which was estimated by amplifying housekeeping genes. Richness was estimated with the preseqR package, extrapolating to 400,000 templates for PBMC samples and 120,000 templates for tissue samples. Clonality was defined by subtracting Pielou's evenness from one. Tissue-enriched TCRs were identified by differential abundance testing using productive amino-acid clonotypes, minimum total count 5 and alpha 0.1. The Jaccard Index and the Morisita Overlap Index were used to measure how much the repertoires overlapped between compartments. GLIPH grouped TCR beta CDR3s together with public tetramer-defined viral CDR3s, and a viral motif had to include at least three viral sequences and also show V-gene enrichment. TCRdb mirrors the immuneACCESS table, restricted to in-frame sequences. Some clones are absent from its copies; in checked studies, under half trace to an unresolved V gene, and the reason for the others is unknown. V and J calls and clone size are copied from that table; D and trimming were computed from the DNA. The sample has about 64,000 clones on record, roughly 79% of them singletons. The ten most abundant clones make up roughly 4.8% of the sample.

As regards this clone: This clone's antigen is unknown. No much larger clone is present one base from it, and per-base qualities are unavailable.

This sample comprised PBMCs, obtained before any cancer treatment. The origin of this receptor is a man aged 40-75 years with stage II lung adenocarcinoma. The chain joins TRBV4-1 to TRBJ1-4, and 8 bases in between align with TRBD1. The nucleotide sequence reads as follows: TGCGCCAGCAGCCAAGAGGCGACAGGGGCTAATGAAAAACTGTTTTTT. Translation gives CASSQEATGANEKLFF.